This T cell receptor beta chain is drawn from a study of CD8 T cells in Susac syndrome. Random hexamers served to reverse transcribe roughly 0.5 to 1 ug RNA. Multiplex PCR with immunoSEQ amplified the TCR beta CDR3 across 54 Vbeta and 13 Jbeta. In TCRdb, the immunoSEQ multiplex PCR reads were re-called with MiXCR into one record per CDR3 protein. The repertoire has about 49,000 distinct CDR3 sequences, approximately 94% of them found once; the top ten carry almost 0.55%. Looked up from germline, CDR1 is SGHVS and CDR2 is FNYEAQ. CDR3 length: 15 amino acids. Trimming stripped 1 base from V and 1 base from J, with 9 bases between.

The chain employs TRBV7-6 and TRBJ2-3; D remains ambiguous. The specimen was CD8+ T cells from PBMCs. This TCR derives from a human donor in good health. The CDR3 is CASSLVTPGTDTQYF. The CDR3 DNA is TGTGCCAGCAGCTTAGTTACGCCCGGCACAGATACGCAGTATTTT.